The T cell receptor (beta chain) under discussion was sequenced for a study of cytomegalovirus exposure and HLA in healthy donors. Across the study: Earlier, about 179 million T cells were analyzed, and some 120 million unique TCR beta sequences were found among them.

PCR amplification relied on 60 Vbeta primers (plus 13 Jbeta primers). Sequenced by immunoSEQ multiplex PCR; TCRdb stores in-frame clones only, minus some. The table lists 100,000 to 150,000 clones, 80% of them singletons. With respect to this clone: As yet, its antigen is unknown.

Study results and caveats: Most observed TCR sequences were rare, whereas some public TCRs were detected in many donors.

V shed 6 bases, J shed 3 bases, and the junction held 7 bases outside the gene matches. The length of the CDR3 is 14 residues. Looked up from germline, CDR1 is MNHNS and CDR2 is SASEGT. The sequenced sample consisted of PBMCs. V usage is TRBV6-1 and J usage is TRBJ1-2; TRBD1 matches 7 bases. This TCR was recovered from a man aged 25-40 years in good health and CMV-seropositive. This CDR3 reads CASRTGEGDYGYTF. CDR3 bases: TGTGCCAGCAGAACAGGGGAAGGCGACTATGGCTACACCTTC.